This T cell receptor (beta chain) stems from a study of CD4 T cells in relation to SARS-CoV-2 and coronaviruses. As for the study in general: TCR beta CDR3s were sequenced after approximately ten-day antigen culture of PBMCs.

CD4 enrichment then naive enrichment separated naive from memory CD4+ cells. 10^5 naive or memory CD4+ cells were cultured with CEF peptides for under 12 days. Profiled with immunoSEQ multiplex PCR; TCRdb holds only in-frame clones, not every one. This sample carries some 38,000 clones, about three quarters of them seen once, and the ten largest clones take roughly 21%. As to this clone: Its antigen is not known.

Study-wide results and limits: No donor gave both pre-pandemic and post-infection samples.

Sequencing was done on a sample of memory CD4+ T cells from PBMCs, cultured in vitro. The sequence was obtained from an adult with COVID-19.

CDR3 region: CASSIGANNEQFF. In nucleotides, the CDR3 is TGTGCCAGTAGTATCGGGGCAAACAATGAGCAGTTCTTC. The chain joins TRBV19 to TRBJ2-1; D tentatively fits TRBD1 or TRBD2 (5 bases each). The CDR3 length is 13 residues. V was cut by 3 bases and J by 5 bases, with 8 bases left in between. The germline V gene has CDR1 LNHDA and CDR2 SQIVND (reference sequence).